The rows below give T cell receptor beta chains drawn from one sample of a study of STAT5B mutations in CD4+ large granular lymphocyte leukemia. Repertoires were generated with immunoSEQ multiplex PCR, while TCRdb's copy carries only in-frame clones and drops some. The sample gives fewer than 7,500 clones, 60% to 80% of which show up once; approximately 61% is in the top ten. Sample: PBMCs. Receptors were obtained from a man aged 80 or over with CD4+ T-cell large granular lymphocyte leukemia. Both conserved end residues are part of each CDR3. A D gene is named only where the DNA matches it firmly. Expanded clones are given a class, and other clones once, few, many or no size at all.

v_call,cdr3_length,clone_size,j_call,d_call,cdr3_nt,cdr3_aa
TRBV11-1,15,-,TRBJ2-7,TRBD1,TGTGCCAGCAGCTTAGGAGGACAGGGCGTATACGAGCAGTACTTC,CASSLGGQGVYEQYF
TRBV5-1,13,-,TRBJ1-1,-,TGCGCCAGCAGCGGGCCAGGGAACACTGAAGCTTTCTTT,CASSGPGNTEAFF
TRBV5-1,17,once,TRBJ2-2,-,TGCGCCAGCAGCCTCCGAGGCGCGGCCTCACAGGCCGGGGAGCTGTTTTTT,CASSLRGAASQAGELFF
TRBV6-5,16,once,TRBJ2-2,-,TGTGCCAGCAGTTACTCGGAAGCGGGCGGCACCGGGGAGCTGTTTTTT,CASSYSEAGGTGELFF
TRBV11-2,13,few,TRBJ1-2,TRBD1,TGTGCCAGCAGGGAGGGACAGACCTATGGCTACACCTTC,CASREGQTYGYTF
TRBV19,19,-,TRBJ1-1,TRBD1,TGTGCCAGTAGTATGATCACCCGGGACAGGGGCCGATTAGGCACTGAAGCTTTCTTT,CASSMITRDRGRLGTEAFF
TRBV27,14,-,TRBJ1-4,-,TGTGCCAGCAGTTTGATTGGAGGTAATGAAAAACTGTTTTTT,CASSLIGGNEKLFF
TRBV2,17,-,TRBJ1-1,TRBD1,TGTGCCAGCAGTTACTCGAGACAGGGGTTGGCTGGTACTGAAGCTTTCTTT,CASSYSRQGLAGTEAFF
TRBV6-5,15,-,TRBJ2-7,TRBD1,TGTGCCAGCAGTTATGGACAGGGGGCGGGGATCGAGCAGTACTTC,CASSYGQGAGIEQYF
TRBV6-5,15,once,TRBJ2-1,TRBD2,TGTGCCAGCAGTTTTAGCGGGAGGGACTACAATGAGCAGTTCTTC,CASSFSGRDYNEQFF
TRBV27,16,few,TRBJ1-5,TRBD1,TGTGCCAGCAGTCAGGACAGGGGAAGAGGCAATCAGCCCCAGCATTTT,CASSQDRGRGNQPQHF
TRBV7-9,15,once,TRBJ2-1,TRBD1,TGTGCCAGCAGCGGACAGGGGTGGAGGAACAATGAGCAGTTCTTC,CASSGQGWRNNEQFF
TRBV10-3,12,few,TRBJ2-7,-,TGTGCCATCAGTGACGAGGAAGGGGAACGGTACTTC,CAISDEEGERYF
TRBV19,14,-,TRBJ2-5,-,TGTGCCAGTAGTCCGCGACAGCCACGGGAGACCCAGTACTTC,CASSPRQPRETQYF
TRBV19,14,once,TRBJ1-2,-,TGTGCCAGTAGTCCTTCGGAGGGGTTCTTCGGCTACACCTTC,CASSPSEGFFGYTF
TRBV4-3,13,-,TRBJ2-7,TRBD1,TGCGCCAGCAGTTCGCAGGGACAGGGGGAGCAGTACTTC,CASSSQGQGEQYF
TRBV14,16,-,TRBJ2-1,TRBD2,TGTGCCAGCAGCCTTAGCGGGAGGATGCCCTACAATGAGCAGTTCTTC,CASSLSGRMPYNEQFF
TRBV10-3,13,-,TRBJ2-7,TRBD2,TGTGCCACCCTCCAGCGGGAGGCGTACGAGCAGTACTTC,CATLQREAYEQYF
TRBV28,14,once,TRBJ2-3,-,TGTGCCAGCAGTAAACCGACAACAACAGATACGCAGTATTTT,CASSKPTTTDTQYF
TRBV7-9,13,once,TRBJ1-1,-,TGTGCCAGCAGTGAATCACGTAGGGCTGAAGCTTTCTTT,CASSESRRAEAFF
TRBV7-9,15,-,TRBJ2-7,-,TGTGCCAGCTCGAGTGAGGGCTCTGACCTCTACGAGCAGTACTTC,CASSSEGSDLYEQYF
TRBV19,14,-,TRBJ2-2,TRBD1,TGTGCCAGTAAGACAGGGGTTTACACCGGGGAGCTGTTTTTT,CASKTGVYTGELFF
TRBV9,16,-,TRBJ2-3,TRBD2,TGTGCCAGCAGCGTAGGGGTGCGGGAGGCCACAGATACGCAGTATTTT,CASSVGVREATDTQYF
TRBV6-5,15,-,TRBJ2-7,TRBD1,TGTGCCAGCAGTAGAACGGACAGGAGCTCCTACGAGCAGTACTTC,CASSRTDRSSYEQYF
TRBV5-4,17,few,TRBJ1-4,-,TGTGCCAGCAGCTTGGAATCTGGGGCCGCAACTAATGAAAAACTGTTTTTT,CASSLESGAATNEKLFF
TRBV5-4,14,-,TRBJ2-7,-,TGTGCCAGCAGCGCGACTGGCGGGAACTACGAGCAGTACTTC,CASSATGGNYEQYF
TRBV10-3,18,-,TRBJ2-6,-,TGTGCCATCAGTGAGTCGAAAGGATATTCCCCTGGGGCCAACGTCCTGACTTTC,CAISESKGYSPGANVLTF
TRBV4-1,15,few,TRBJ1-2,TRBD1,TGCGCCAGCAGCCAAGTAGGACAGGGGGACTATGGCTACACCTTC,CASSQVGQGDYGYTF
TRBV11-3,18,once,TRBJ2-7,TRBD1,TGTGCCAGCAGCTTAAAGGGTGAACTCGGGACAGGGGGCTACGAGCAGTACTTC,CASSLKGELGTGGYEQYF
TRBV28,15,-,TRBJ1-5,TRBD1,TGTGCCAGCAGTTTCGGGGACAGGCGACATCAGCCCCAGCATTTT,CASSFGDRRHQPQHF
TRBV7-2,14,-,TRBJ2-7,-,TGTGCCAGCAGCCCGGGCTCTCCCATGATGGAGCAGTACTTC,CASSPGSPMMEQYF
TRBV7-9,15,-,TRBJ2-7,TRBD2,TGTGCCAGCAGCTGGACTAGCGGGGGGGCGAACGAGCAGTACTTC,CASSWTSGGANEQYF
TRBV6-6,15,few,TRBJ1-5,-,TGTGCCAGCAGGTCCCAGGGTACGTCTAATCAGCCCCAGCATTTT,CASRSQGTSNQPQHF
TRBV9,16,-,TRBJ2-3,-,TGTGCCAGCAGCGTAGACGCCAGGGGGAGGGAAGATACGCAGTATTTT,CASSVDARGREDTQYF
TRBV21-1,14,once,TRBJ2-7,-,TGTGCCAGCAGCCCAGGGGACAGGGGTTACGAGCAGTACTTC,CASSPGDRGYEQYF
TRBV7-9,12,-,TRBJ2-7,-,TGTGCCAGCAGCTTAGAAATCGGGTCGGAGTACTTC,CASSLEIGSEYF
TRBV10-3,15,-,TRBJ2-3,-,TGTGCCATCAGTGAAGCCGGTCACTCCACAGATACGCAGTATTTT,CAISEAGHSTDTQYF
TRBV2,14,-,TRBJ2-1,-,TGTGCCAGCTTCCAACGGACGGATTACAATGAGCAGTTCTTC,CASFQRTDYNEQFF
TRBV14,13,-,TRBJ1-1,-,TGTGCCAGCAGCCCCTCGAGCGGAACTGAAGCTTTCTTT,CASSPSSGTEAFF
TRBV7-4,14,-,TRBJ1-1,-,TGTGCCAGCAGCTTAGTGTCCTCGAACACTGAAGCTTTCTTT,CASSLVSSNTEAFF
TRBV5-1,14,once,TRBJ1-2,-,TGCGCCAGCAGCTTCGCAGGGTTGGGCTATGGCTACACCTTC,CASSFAGLGYGYTF
TRBV2,13,-,TRBJ1-1,-,TGTGCCAGCATAGGGGGGGACGGGACTGAAGCTTTCTTT,CASIGGDGTEAFF